A selection of T cell receptor beta chains follows, all from one sample in a study of metastatic and nonmetastatic thyroid tumors. TCRdb redid the clone calls on the PCR reads using MiXCR. The sample records 43,000 or so clones, around 23% being singletons. Source material: blood. Receptors were obtained from a male donor with papillary thyroid cancer or a benign thyroid nodule (not recorded which). Some clones in this sample may be carry-over from other donors' samples. The CDR3 runs from the conserved cysteine through the conserved F or W. The order of the fields is CDR3 protein, CDR3 DNA, clone size, D gene, J gene, V gene. A D gene is named only where the DNA matches it firmly. For some rows the clone size is stated as once, few or many, or as a class when expanded; others skip it.

CASSPQTVYGYTF | TGCGCCAGCAGCCCCCAGACGGTCTATGGCTACACCTTC | many | NA | TRBJ1-2 | TRBV5-1
CASSSITSGLAKNIQYF | TGTGCCAGTAGTTCCATTACTAGCGGGTTAGCCAAAAACATTCAGTACTTC | many | TRBD2 | TRBJ2-4 | TRBV19
CASSVTVTGELFF | TGCGCCAGCAGCGTGACAGTCACCGGGGAGCTGTTTTTT | NA | NA | TRBJ2-2 | TRBV5-1
CASSMAFGHPHHF | TGTGCCAGTAGTATGGCCTTTGGACATCCCCATCATTTT | NA | NA | TRBJ1-5 | TRBV19
CASSLIAGGQETQYF | TGTGCCAGCAGCTTGATAGCGGGGGGACAAGAGACCCAGTACTTC | NA | TRBD2 | TRBJ2-5 | TRBV11-2
CASSLGDPEDTQYF | TGTGCCAGCAGTTTAGGGGACCCGGAAGATACGCAGTATTTT | many | NA | TRBJ2-3 | TRBV27
CSARVGALNEQFF | TGCAGTGCTAGAGTGGGGGCTCTCAATGAGCAGTTCTTC | few | NA | TRBJ2-1 | TRBV20-1
CASSQPMGGANVLTF | TGCGCCAGCAGCCAACCCATGGGGGGGGCCAACGTCCTGACTTTC | NA | NA | TRBJ2-6 | TRBV5-1
CASSPRWGSGEKLFF | TGTGCCAGCAGCCCCCGGTGGGGGTCGGGTGAAAAACTGTTTTTT | many | NA | TRBJ1-4 | TRBV11-2
CASSHSYEQYF | TGTGCCAGCAGTCACTCCTACGAGCAGTACTTC | NA | NA | TRBJ2-7 | TRBV12-3/TRBV12-4
CASSLTGDYGYTF | TGTGCCAGTAGTTTGACAGGGGACTATGGCTACACCTTC | medium-sized | TRBD1 | TRBJ1-2 | TRBV19
CASSLVRGRDLFF | TGTGCCAGCAGCTTAGTGAGAGGAAGGGATCTGTTCTTC | many | NA | TRBJ2-1 | TRBV11-2
CASSQGTSHNEQFF | TGCGCCAGCAGCCAAGGGACTAGTCACAATGAGCAGTTCTTC | NA | TRBD2 | TRBJ2-1 | TRBV4-3
CASREGGLAGYNDHFF | TGTGCCAGCAGGGAGGGGGGACTAGCGGGTTACAATGATCATTTCTTC | once | TRBD2 | TRBJ2-1 | TRBV11-2
CSARDRQGHGGLNEKLFF | TGCAGTGCTAGAGACCGGCAGGGGCATGGGGGCCTTAATGAAAAACTGTTTTTT | many | NA | TRBJ1-4 | TRBV20-1
CASNPQGGETQYF | TGTGCCAGTAACCCCCAGGGGGGGGAGACCCAGTACTTC | few | NA | TRBJ2-5 | TRBV19
CASSLGLTSGKVEQYF | TGCGCCAGCAGCTTGGGGCTTACTAGCGGGAAGGTCGAGCAGTACTTC | many | TRBD2 | TRBJ2-7 | TRBV5-1
CASGSGQVQYNEQFF | TGTGCTAGTGGTTCAGGACAGGTACAATACAATGAGCAGTTCTTC | many | TRBD1 | TRBJ2-1 | TRBV12-5
CASSLGTSLSADTQYF | TGCGCCAGCAGCTTGGGGACTAGCTTGTCCGCAGATACGCAGTATTTT | NA | TRBD2 | TRBJ2-3 | TRBV5-1
CAISEASSYEQYF | TGTGCCATCAGTGAGGCTTCGTCTTACGAGCAGTACTTC | many | NA | TRBJ2-7 | TRBV10-3
CAWRRRGYNTEAFF | TGTGCCTGGAGAAGGAGGGGTTATAACACTGAAGCTTTCTTT | medium-sized | NA | TRBJ1-1 | TRBV30
CASSPRLTDTQYF | TGTGCCAGCTCACCAAGATTAACAGATACGCAGTATTTT | NA | NA | TRBJ2-3 | TRBV18
CSARDNDRVYGYTF | TGCAGTGCTAGAGATAACGACAGGGTCTATGGCTACACCTTC | NA | TRBD1 | TRBJ1-2 | TRBV20-1
CASSQRQGGQPQHF | TGTGCCAGTAGTCAACGACAGGGGGGCCAGCCCCAGCATTTT | many | TRBD1 | TRBJ1-5 | TRBV19
CASSQEWVTIYF | TGCGCCAGCAGCCAAGAATGGGTCACCATATATTTT | NA | NA | TRBJ1-3 | TRBV4-1
CASSYSGASYEQYF | TGTGCCAGCAGTTACTCGGGAGCGAGCTACGAGCAGTACTTC | many | NA | TRBJ2-7 | TRBV6-5
CASSEDRGQHEQYF | TGTGCCAGCAGCGAGGACAGGGGGCAGCACGAGCAGTACTTC | once | TRBD1 | TRBJ2-7 | TRBV5-4
CAISVASRDRDEQFF | TGTGCCATCAGTGTGGCGAGCAGGGACCGGGATGAGCAGTTCTTC | many | NA | TRBJ2-1 | TRBV10-3
CSASTGTVDNEQFF | TGCAGTGCTAGCACCGGGACTGTAGACAATGAGCAGTTCTTC | many | NA | TRBJ2-1 | TRBV20-1
CASSQGQGGTEAFF | TGTGCCAGCAGCCAGGGACAGGGGGGCACTGAAGCTTTCTTT | few | TRBD1 | TRBJ1-1 | TRBV7-6
CASSRAKTSNYGYTF | TGTGCCAGTAGTAGAGCAAAGACATCTAACTATGGCTACACCTTC | few | NA | TRBJ1-2 | TRBV19
CASSQLKGRGYEQYF | TGCGCCAGCAGCCAACTAAAGGGGAGAGGCTACGAGCAGTACTTC | NA | NA | TRBJ2-7 | TRBV5-1
CASSRLAALETQYF | TGTGCCAGCAGTCGTCTAGCGGCTCTCGAGACCCAGTACTTC | many | TRBD2 | TRBJ2-5 | TRBV12-3/TRBV12-4
CASSLAPGGNYGYTF | TGTGCCAGCAGCTTAGCCCCAGGAGGCAACTATGGCTACACCTTC | NA | NA | TRBJ1-2 | TRBV11-2
CASSLGHGQAENYGYTF | TGTGCCAGCAGCCTAGGACACGGACAGGCCGAAAACTATGGCTACACCTTC | many | TRBD1 | TRBJ1-2 | TRBV11-3
CASSLDLNGARDGYTF | TGTGCCAGCAGCTTGGATCTAAACGGGGCGCGTGATGGCTACACCTTC | NA | NA | TRBJ1-2 | TRBV11-2
CSARDPRTGGFDTIYF | TGCAGTGCTAGAGACCCACGGACAGGGGGCTTCGACACCATATATTTT | NA | TRBD1 | TRBJ1-3 | TRBV20-1
CASEETSGNSDTQYF | TGTGCCAGCGAGGAGACTAGCGGGAATTCAGATACGCAGTATTTT | many | TRBD2 | TRBJ2-3 | TRBV2
CASSSASGRFSGELFF | TGTGCCAGCAGTTCCGCTAGCGGGAGGTTTTCCGGGGAGCTGTTTTTT | NA | TRBD2 | TRBJ2-2 | TRBV27
CASSQEWGQETQYF | TGTGCCAGCAGCCAAGAGTGGGGTCAAGAGACCCAGTACTTC | NA | NA | TRBJ2-5 | TRBV4-2
CSARDPAFDSPLHF | TGCAGTGCTAGAGATCCTGCATTTGATTCACCCCTCCACTTT | NA | NA | TRBJ1-6 | TRBV20-1
CASSLAGGTRANYGYTF | TGCGCCAGCAGCTTGGCCGGGGGGACCCGAGCTAACTATGGCTACACCTTC | once | NA | TRBJ1-2 | TRBV5-1
CASSRSISMNTEAFF | TGTGCCAGCAGCCGATCAATCTCGATGAACACTGAAGCTTTCTTT | NA | NA | TRBJ1-1 | TRBV7-2
CASSGTGTVVDEQFF | TGTGCCAGCAGTGGAACCGGGACAGTAGTCGATGAGCAGTTCTTC | few | TRBD1 | TRBJ2-1 | TRBV28
CASSDDWGETQYF | TGTGCCAGCAGCGATGACTGGGGAGAGACCCAGTACTTC | many | NA | TRBJ2-5 | TRBV5-8
CASSLQTGPYEQYF | TGCGCCAGCAGCCTGCAGACAGGCCCCTACGAGCAGTACTTC | NA | NA | TRBJ2-7 | TRBV5-1
CASSLLGPENEQFF | TGCGCCAGCAGCTTGCTAGGGCCCGAAAATGAGCAGTTCTTC | many | NA | TRBJ2-1 | TRBV5-1
CASSTSSEAFF | TGTGCCAGCAGCACTAGTTCTGAAGCTTTCTTT | NA | NA | TRBJ1-1 | TRBV7-9
CASSQAGGSKNEQFF | TGCGCCAGCAGCCAAGCGGGCGGATCGAAAAATGAGCAGTTCTTC | NA | NA | TRBJ2-1 | TRBV4-1
CASSIEGTGGFWNYGYTF | TGTGCCAGTAGTATAGAGGGGACAGGGGGGTTCTGGAACTATGGCTACACCTTC | many | TRBD1 | TRBJ1-2 | TRBV19
CASTSGRRYEQYF | TGTGCCAGCACTAGCGGGAGGAGGTACGAGCAGTACTTC | NA | TRBD2 | TRBJ2-7 | TRBV6-1
CASSMVGGNSPLHF | TGTGCCAGTAGTATGGTGGGAGGGAATTCACCCCTCCACTTT | medium-sized | NA | TRBJ1-6 | TRBV19
CASSFHEPSTDTQYF | TGTGCCAGCAGTTTTCACGAACCTAGCACAGATACGCAGTATTTT | many | NA | TRBJ2-3 | TRBV27
CAWSVGADTQYF | TGTGCCTGGAGTGTAGGTGCAGATACGCAGTATTTT | many | NA | TRBJ2-3 | TRBV30
CASSYSTAGNQPQHF | TGTGCCAGCAGTTACTCGACAGCTGGTAATCAGCCCCAGCATTTT | NA | NA | TRBJ1-5 | TRBV6-6
CASWDRGNSPLHF | TGTGCCAGCTGGGACAGGGGTAATTCACCCCTCCACTTT | NA | TRBD1 | TRBJ1-6 | TRBV6-1
CASSPRVSRETQYF | TGCGCCAGCAGTCCCAGGGTTTCCCGGGAGACCCAGTACTTC | many | NA | TRBJ2-5 | TRBV10-2
CASSSASNQPQHF | TGTGCCAGCAGCTCGGCGAGCAATCAGCCCCAGCATTTT | many | NA | TRBJ1-5 | TRBV7-8
CASSRPSIYEQYF | TGTGCCAGCTCCCGACCGAGTATCTACGAGCAGTACTTC | NA | NA | TRBJ2-7 | TRBV5-5
CASSRQTYEQYF | TGTGCCAGCAGCCGACAGACCTACGAGCAGTACTTC | NA | NA | TRBJ2-7 | TRBV5-6